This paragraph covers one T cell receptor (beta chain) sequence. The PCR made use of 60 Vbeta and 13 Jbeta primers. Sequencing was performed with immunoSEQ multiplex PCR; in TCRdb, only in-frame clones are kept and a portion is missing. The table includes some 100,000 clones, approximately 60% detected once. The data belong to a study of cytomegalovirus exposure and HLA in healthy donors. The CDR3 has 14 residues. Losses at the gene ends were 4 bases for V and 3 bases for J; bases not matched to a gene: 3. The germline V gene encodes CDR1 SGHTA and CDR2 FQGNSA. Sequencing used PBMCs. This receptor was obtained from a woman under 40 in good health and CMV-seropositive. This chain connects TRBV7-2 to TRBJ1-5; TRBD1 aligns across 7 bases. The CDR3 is CASSSGGVNQPQHF. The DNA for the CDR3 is TGTGCCAGCAGCTCAGGGGGTGTCAATCAGCCCCAGCATTTT.